This TCR beta chain was sequenced for a study of beta chain features in type 1 diabetes. The study reverse transcribed the entire isolated RNA, so it sequenced expressed TCRB transcripts. Sequencing of naive, central memory and regulatory T cell samples gave an average of about 3.9 million reads. The repertoire was sequenced with immunoSEQ multiplex PCR; TCRdb's copy has only in-frame clones and lacks some. The top ten hold just under 0.04% of the sample, which has 640,000 or so clones, over 12% seen once. Study findings and constraints: Shortening that was moderate but significant affected the TCRB CDR3s of Type 1 diabetes patients in all four CD4+ subsets. Naive, central memory and Treg TCRB repertoires appeared more alike in patients than in healthy donors.

Concerning this clone itself: The antigen is unknown.

The authors took one heparinised blood draw, averaging about 110 mL, from each donor. Per germline, CDR1 SGHNT and CDR2 YYREEE (reference sequence). V lost 4 bases and J 0 bases, leaving 16 bases between the germline ends. The CDR3 consists of 16 residues. The TCR was taken from a man aged 18 to 29 with type 1 diabetes. This rearrangement joins TRBV5-4 to TRBJ2-5; D gene unclear. What was sequenced was naive CD4+ T cells from blood. The CDR3 protein is CASSQISTSYQETQYF. CDR3 DNA sequence: TGTGCCAGCAGCCAGATATCGACATCGTACCAAGAGACCCAGTACTTC.